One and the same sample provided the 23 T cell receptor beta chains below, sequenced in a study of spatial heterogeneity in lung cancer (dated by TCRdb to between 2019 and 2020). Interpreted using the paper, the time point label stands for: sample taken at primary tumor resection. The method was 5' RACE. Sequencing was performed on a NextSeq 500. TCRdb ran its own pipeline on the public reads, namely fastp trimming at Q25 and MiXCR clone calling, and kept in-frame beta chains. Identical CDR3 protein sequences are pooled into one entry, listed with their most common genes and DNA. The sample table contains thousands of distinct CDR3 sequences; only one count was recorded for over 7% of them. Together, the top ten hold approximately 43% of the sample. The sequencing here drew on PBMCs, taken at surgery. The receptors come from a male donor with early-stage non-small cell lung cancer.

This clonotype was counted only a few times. CDR3: CASSSRIQETQYF. The CDR3 bases are TGTGCCAGCAGCTCTAGGATCCAGGAGACCCAGTACTTC. V usage is TRBV7-2 and J usage is TRBJ2-5; D gene ambiguous. The CDR3 extends over 13 amino acids. Germline V gene data show CDR1 as SGHTA and CDR2 as FQGNSA. V lost 4 bases, J lost 5 bases, and 11 bases lay in between.

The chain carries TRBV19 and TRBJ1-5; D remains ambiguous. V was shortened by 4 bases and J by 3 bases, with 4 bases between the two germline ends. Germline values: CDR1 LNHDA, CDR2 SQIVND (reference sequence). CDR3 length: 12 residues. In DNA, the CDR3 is TGTGCCAGTAGTACCTACAATCAGCCCCAGCATTTT. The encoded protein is CASSTYNQPQHF. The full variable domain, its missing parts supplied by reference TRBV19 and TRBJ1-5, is DGGITQSPKYLFRKEGQNVTLSCEQNLNHDAMYWYRQDPGQGLRLIYYSQIVNDFQKGDIAEGYSVSREKKESFPLTVTSAQKNPTAFYLCASSTYNQPQHFGDGTRLSIL.

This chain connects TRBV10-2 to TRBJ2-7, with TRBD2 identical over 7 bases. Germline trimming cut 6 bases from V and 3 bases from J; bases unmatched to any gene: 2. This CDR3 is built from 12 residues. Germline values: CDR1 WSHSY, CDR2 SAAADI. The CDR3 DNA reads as TGCGCCAGCAGCCCTAGCGGCTACGAGCAGTACTTC. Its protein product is CASSPSGYEQYF.

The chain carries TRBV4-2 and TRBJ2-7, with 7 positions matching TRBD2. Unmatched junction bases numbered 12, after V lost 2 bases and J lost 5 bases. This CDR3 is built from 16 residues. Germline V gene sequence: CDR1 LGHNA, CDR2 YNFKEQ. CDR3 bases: TGTGCCAGCAGCCAAAACCCCACTAGCGAACTTGACGAGCAGTACTTC. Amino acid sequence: CASSQNPTSELDEQYF.

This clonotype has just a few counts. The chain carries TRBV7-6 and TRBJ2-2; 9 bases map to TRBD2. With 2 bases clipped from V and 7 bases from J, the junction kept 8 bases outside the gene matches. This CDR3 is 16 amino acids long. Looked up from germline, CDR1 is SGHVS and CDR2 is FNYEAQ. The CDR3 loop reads CASSLFGGRADGELFF. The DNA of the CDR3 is TGTGCCAGCAGCTTATTTGGCGGGAGGGCCGACGGGGAGCTGTTTTTT. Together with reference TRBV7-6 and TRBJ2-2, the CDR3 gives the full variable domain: GAGVSQSPRYKVTKRGQDVALRCDPISGHVSLYWYRQALGQGPEFLTYFNYEAQQDKSGLPNDRFSAERPEGSISTLTIQRTEQRDSAMYRCASSLFGGRADGELFFGEGSRLTVL.

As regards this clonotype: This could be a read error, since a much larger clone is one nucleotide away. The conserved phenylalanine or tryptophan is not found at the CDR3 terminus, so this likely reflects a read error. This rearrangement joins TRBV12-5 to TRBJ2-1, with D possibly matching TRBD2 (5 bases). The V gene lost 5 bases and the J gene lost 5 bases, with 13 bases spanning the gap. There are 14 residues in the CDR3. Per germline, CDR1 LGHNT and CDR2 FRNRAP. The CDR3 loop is CASGGTGKHNEQFL. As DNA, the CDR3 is TGTGCTAGTGGTGGAACCGGGAAGCACAATGAGCAGTTCCTC.

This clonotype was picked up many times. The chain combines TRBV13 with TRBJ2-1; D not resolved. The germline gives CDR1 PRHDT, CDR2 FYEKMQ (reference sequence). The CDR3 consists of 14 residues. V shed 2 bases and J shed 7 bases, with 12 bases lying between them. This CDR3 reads CASSLTRLPNEQFF. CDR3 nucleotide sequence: TGTGCCAGCAGCTTAACCAGGTTACCGAATGAGCAGTTCTTC.

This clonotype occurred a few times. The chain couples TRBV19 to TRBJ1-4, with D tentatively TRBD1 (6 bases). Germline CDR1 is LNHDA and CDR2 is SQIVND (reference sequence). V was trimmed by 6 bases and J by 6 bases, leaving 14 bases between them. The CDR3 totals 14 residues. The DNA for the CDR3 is TGTGCCAGTAGGGACAGTCCCGTCGATGAAAAACTGTTTTTT. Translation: CASRDSPVDEKLFF.

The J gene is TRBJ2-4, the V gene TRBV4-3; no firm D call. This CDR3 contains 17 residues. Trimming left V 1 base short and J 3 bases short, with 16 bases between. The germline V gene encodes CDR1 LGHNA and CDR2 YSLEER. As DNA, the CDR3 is TGCGCCAGCAGCCAAGGCAGTGGGGAAGGAGTCAAAAACATTCAGTACTTC. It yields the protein CASSQGSGEGVKNIQYF.

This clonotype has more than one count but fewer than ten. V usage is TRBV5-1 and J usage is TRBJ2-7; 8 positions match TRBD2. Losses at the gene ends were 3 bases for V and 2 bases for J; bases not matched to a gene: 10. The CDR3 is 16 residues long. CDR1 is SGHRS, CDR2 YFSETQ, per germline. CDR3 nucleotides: TGCGCCAGCAGCTATTCTCAAGCGGGAGCAACCTACGAGCAGTACTTC. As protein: CASSYSQAGATYEQYF.

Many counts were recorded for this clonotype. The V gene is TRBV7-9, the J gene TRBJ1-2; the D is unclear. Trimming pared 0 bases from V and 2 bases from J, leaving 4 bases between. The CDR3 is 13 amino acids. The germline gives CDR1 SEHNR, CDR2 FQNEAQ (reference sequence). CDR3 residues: CASSLAPNYGYTF. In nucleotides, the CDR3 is TGTGCCAGCAGCTTAGCCCCCAACTATGGCTACACCTTC.

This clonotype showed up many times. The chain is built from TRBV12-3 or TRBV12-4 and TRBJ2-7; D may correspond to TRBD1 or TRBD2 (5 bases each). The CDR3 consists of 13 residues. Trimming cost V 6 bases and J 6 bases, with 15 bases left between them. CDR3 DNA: TGTGCCAGCAGAACCGGGACCCTCGCCGAGCAGTACTTC. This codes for CASRTGTLAEQYF.

CDR3 amino acids: CASSQGTGLAGTGELFF. The CDR3 DNA sequence: TGCGCCAGCAGCCAAGGAACGGGACTAGCAGGCACCGGGGAGCTGTTTTTT. This chain uses TRBV4-3 with TRBJ2-2, with 9 bases identical to TRBD2. Germline V gene sequence: CDR1 LGHNA, CDR2 YSLEER. The trim removed 1 base at V and 4 bases at J, leaving 7 bases unmatched. This CDR3 has 17 amino acids.

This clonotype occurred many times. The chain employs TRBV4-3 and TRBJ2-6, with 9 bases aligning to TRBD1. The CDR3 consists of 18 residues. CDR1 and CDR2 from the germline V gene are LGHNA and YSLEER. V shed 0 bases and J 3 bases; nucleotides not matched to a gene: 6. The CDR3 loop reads CASSQDRTGGFGANVLTF. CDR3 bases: TGCGCCAGCAGCCAAGATAGAACAGGGGGCTTTGGGGCCAACGTCCTGACTTTC.

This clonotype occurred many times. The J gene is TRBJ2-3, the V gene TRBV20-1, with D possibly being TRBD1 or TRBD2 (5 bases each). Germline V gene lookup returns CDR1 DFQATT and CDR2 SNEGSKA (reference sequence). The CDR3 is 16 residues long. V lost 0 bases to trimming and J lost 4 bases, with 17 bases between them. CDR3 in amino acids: CSARDLGENRADTQYF. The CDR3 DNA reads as TGCAGTGCTAGAGATTTGGGGGAGAATCGGGCAGATACGCAGTATTTT.

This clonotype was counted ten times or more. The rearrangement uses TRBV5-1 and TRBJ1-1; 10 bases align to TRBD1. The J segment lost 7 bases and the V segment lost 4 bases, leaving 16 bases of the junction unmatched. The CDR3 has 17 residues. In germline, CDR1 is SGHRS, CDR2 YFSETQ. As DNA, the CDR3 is TGCGCCAGCAGCCAAAACGCCGGGACAGGGGCCACCTTTGAAGCTTTCTTT. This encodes CASSQNAGTGATFEAFF.

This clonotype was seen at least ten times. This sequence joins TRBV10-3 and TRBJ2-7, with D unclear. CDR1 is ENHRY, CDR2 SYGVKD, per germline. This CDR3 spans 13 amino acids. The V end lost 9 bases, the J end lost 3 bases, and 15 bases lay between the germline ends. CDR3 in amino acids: CAISTKGGYEQYF. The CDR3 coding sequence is TGTGCCATTTCAACGAAGGGCGGCTACGAGCAGTACTTC.

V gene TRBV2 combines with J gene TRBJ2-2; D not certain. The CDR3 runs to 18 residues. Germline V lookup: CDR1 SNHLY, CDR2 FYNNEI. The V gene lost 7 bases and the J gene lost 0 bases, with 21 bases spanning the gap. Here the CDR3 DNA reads TGTGCCAGCACGGGTCTGAACAGAAACGCAGCGAACACCGGGGAGCTGTTTTTT. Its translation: CASTGLNRNAANTGELFF.

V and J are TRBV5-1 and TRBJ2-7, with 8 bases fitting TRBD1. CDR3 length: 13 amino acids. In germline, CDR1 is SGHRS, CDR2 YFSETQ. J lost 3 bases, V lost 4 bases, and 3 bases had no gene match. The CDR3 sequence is CASSQGTGYEQYF. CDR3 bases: TGCGCCAGCAGCCAGGGGACAGGCTACGAGCAGTACTTC. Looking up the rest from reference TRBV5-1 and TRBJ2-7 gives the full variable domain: KAGVTQTPRYLIKTRGQQVTLSCSPISGHRSVSWYQQTPGQGLQFLFEYFSETQRNKGNFPGRFSGRQFSNSRSEMNVSTLELGDSALYLCASSQGTGYEQYFGPGTRLTVT.

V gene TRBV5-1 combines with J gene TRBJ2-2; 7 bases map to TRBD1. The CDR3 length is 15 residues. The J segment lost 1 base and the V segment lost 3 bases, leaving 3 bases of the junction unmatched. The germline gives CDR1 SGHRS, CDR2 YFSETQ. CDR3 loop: CASSSGQLNTGELFF. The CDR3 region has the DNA TGCGCCAGCAGCTCGGGACAGCTGAACACCGGGGAGCTGTTTTTT.

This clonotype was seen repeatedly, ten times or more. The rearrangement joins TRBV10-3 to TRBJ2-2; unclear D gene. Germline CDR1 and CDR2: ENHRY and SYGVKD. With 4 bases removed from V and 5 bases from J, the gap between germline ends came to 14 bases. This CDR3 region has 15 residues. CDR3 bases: TGTGCCATCAGTGTCGCTGACTTGAGGACCGGGGAGCTGTTTTTT. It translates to CAISVADLRTGELFF.

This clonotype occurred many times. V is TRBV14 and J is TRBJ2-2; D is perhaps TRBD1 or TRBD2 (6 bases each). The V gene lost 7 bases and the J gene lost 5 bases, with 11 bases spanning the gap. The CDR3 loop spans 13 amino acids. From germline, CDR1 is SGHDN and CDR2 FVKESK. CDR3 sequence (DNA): TGTGCCAGCAACGGGGGCCTAACCGGGGAGCTGTTTTTT. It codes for CASNGGLTGELFF.

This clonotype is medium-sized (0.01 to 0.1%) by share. The DNA of the CDR3 is TGCAGTGCTAGTCCCGGGACCGGACTAGCGGGAGTCTACGAGCAGTACTTC. Translation gives CSASPGTGLAGVYEQYF. J is TRBJ2-7 and V is TRBV20-1, with 13 nucleotides matching TRBD2. Per the germline V gene, CDR1 is DFQATT and CDR2 is SNEGSKA (reference sequence). Losses at the gene ends were 3 bases for V and 3 bases for J; bases not matched to a gene: 11. The CDR3 is 17 amino acids.